These T cell receptor beta chains were read from a single sample in a study of T cells in Graves' hyperthyroidism and ophthalmopathy. Each CDR3 protein is one row after TCRdb ran MiXCR on the multiplex PCR reads. This sample carries hundreds of thousands of distinct CDR3 sequences, roughly 45% of them seen once, and the ten largest clones take about 7.7%. What was sequenced was peripheral blood or thyroid tissue (not recorded which). The receptors stem from an adult man with Graves' disease, either hyperthyroidism or ophthalmopathy (not recorded which). Each CDR3 is given with its conserved first and last residue. A D gene is named only where the DNA matches it firmly. Where a row states a size, it is once, few, many or the class of an expanded clone; other rows omit it.

clone_size	v_call	d_call	j_call	cdr3_aa	cdr3_nt
once	TRBV12-3/TRBV12-4	-	TRBJ2-2	CASGPSGPDTGELFF	TGTGCCAGCGGGCCGTCAGGGCCAGACACCGGGGAGCTGTTTTTT
-	TRBV20-1	-	TRBJ1-4	CSVPESRDDEKLFF	TGCAGTGTACCAGAGAGCAGGGATGATGAAAAACTGTTTTTT
-	TRBV29-1	-	TRBJ1-2	CSGEQGYGYTF	TGCAGCGGGGAACAGGGCTATGGCTACACCTTC
-	TRBV2	TRBD1	TRBJ2-7	CASRDRGRDEQYF	TGTGCCAGCAGGGACAGGGGGAGGGACGAGCAGTACTTC
-	TRBV7-8	-	TRBJ1-2	CASSLTPPNYGYTF	TGTGCCAGCAGCTTAACTCCCCCTAACTATGGCTACACCTTC
-	TRBV7-8	TRBD1	TRBJ1-6	CASSRVGGGQGAYSPLHF	TGTGCCAGCAGCCGAGTTGGGGGAGGACAGGGGGCCTATTCACCCCTCCACTTT
few	TRBV19	TRBD2	TRBJ2-5	CASSDYTSGQETQYF	TGTGCCAGTAGTGATTACACTAGCGGCCAAGAGACCCAGTACTTC
-	TRBV2	-	TRBJ2-5	CASSEGSMAQYF	TGTGCCAGCAGTGAAGGGTCTATGGCTCAGTACTTC
once	TRBV29-1	-	TRBJ1-2	CSPRGVDYGYTF	TGCAGCCCCAGGGGAGTCGACTATGGCTACACCTTC
many	TRBV10-3	-	TRBJ1-1	CAISDSSDTEAFF	TGTGCCATCAGTGACAGCTCAGACACTGAAGCTTTCTTT
few	TRBV6-1	TRBD1	TRBJ2-5	CASSAVTGAGETQYF	TGTGCCAGCAGTGCCGTTACAGGGGCCGGAGAGACCCAGTACTTC
-	TRBV20-1	TRBD1	TRBJ1-5	CSAKGQGAQPQHF	TGCAGTGCTAAGGGACAGGGGGCACAGCCCCAGCATTTT
-	TRBV19	-	TRBJ2-5	CASATGMQETQYF	TGTGCCAGCGCCACAGGGATGCAAGAGACCCAGTACTTC
many	TRBV2	-	TRBJ1-1	CASSERGTEAFF	TGCGCCAGCAGTGAGAGAGGCACTGAAGCTTTCTTT
many	TRBV14	-	TRBJ1-4	CASSQGQLNEKLFF	TGTGCCAGCAGCCAAGGACAGCTTAATGAAAAACTGTTTTTT
-	TRBV7-9	-	TRBJ2-7	CASSLRSGFAYEQYF	TGTGCCAGCAGCCTAAGATCAGGGTTTGCCTACGAGCAGTACTTC
few	TRBV12-3/TRBV12-4	-	TRBJ1-1	CASSLQGYEAFF	TGTGCCAGCAGTCTACAGGGATATGAAGCTTTCTTT
-	TRBV29-1	-	TRBJ2-5	CSVDNRGEETQYF	TGCAGCGTCGACAATAGGGGGGAAGAGACCCAGTACTTC
once	TRBV29-1	-	TRBJ1-1	CSVAEKAFF	TGCAGCGTTGCAGAGAAAGCTTTCTTT
few	TRBV14	TRBD1	TRBJ2-7	CASSPGTATYEQYF	TGTGCCAGCAGCCCTGGGACAGCTACCTACGAGCAGTACTTC
-	TRBV11-2	TRBD1	TRBJ1-3	CASSKGQGVSGNTIYF	TGTGCCAGCAGTAAGGGACAGGGGGTCTCTGGAAACACCATATATTTT
few	TRBV20-1	-	TRBJ2-7	CSARDRSGAGTYEQYF	TGCAGTGCTAGAGACCGAAGCGGAGCCGGAACCTACGAGCAGTACTTC